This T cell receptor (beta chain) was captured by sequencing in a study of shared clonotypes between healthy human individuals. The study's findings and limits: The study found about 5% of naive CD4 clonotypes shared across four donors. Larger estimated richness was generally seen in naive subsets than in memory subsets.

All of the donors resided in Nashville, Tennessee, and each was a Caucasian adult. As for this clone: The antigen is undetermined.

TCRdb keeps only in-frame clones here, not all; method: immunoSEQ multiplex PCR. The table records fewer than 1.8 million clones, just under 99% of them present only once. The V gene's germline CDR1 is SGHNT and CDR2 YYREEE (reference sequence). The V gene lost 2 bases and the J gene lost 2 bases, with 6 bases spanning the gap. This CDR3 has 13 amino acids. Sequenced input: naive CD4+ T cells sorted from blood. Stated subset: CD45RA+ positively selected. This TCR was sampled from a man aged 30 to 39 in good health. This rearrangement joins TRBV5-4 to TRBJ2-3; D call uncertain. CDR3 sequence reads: CASSFTNTDTQYF. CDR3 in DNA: TGTGCCAGCAGCTTTACTAACACAGATACGCAGTATTTT.